This entry is about one T cell receptor beta chain. Its antigen remains unidentified. One junction end does not reproduce the germline sequence, and a read error may be involved. TCRdb keeps only in-frame clones here, not all; method: immunoSEQ multiplex PCR. The data contain 100,000 to 150,000 clones, 81% of them singletons. This sample is part of a study of radiation and T cells in renal cell carcinoma. The study, taken as a whole, reports: No pretreatment tumor biopsies were available for baseline clonotypes. Top tumor clonotypes rose in blood 2 weeks post-radiation, then contracted.

From germline, CDR1 is GTSNPN and CDR2 SVGIG (reference sequence). The CDR3 contains 10 residues. Indicated time point: blood 2 weeks post-SBRT. Treatment meaning: 15 Gy SBRT to primary tumor, nephrectomy 4 weeks later. Blood was sampled at baseline, 2 weeks and 4 weeks after SBRT. Clear cell pathology was present in this patient's renal cell carcinoma. The chain employs TRBV30 and TRBJ2-1; 8 bases align to TRBD2. This receptor was identified in a woman aged 60-75 years with renal cell carcinoma. This specimen was blood, taken from a patient whose treatment included radiotherapy and nephrectomy. This CDR3 is CACTSGGEVF. As DNA, the CDR3 is TGTGCCTGTACTAGCGGAGGGGAGGTCTTC.